The 17 T cell receptor beta chains listed next were all sequenced from one sample in a study of T cells in Graves' hyperthyroidism and ophthalmopathy. RNA transcripts were the template for amplifying TCR beta CDR3 regions. HTBI primers were the set used in a first-round RT-PCR of the TCR CDR3. MiXCR, applied by TCRdb to the multiplex PCR reads, yields one record per CDR3 protein. The sample has 210,000 or so distinct CDR3 sequences; about a sixth are singletons. The sequencing input was blood. The receptors were sampled from a man aged 45-60 years with Graves' hyperthyroidism.

This clonotype was counted at least ten times. The chain links TRBV18 to TRBJ2-1; 7 bases line up with TRBD2. From germline, CDR1 is KGHSH and CDR2 LQKENI. CDR3 size: 15 residues. V lost 0 bases to trimming and J lost 4 bases; unmatched junction nucleotides: 3. The CDR3 DNA reads as TGTGCCAGCTCACCACCGCCGGGAGGATACAATGAGCAGTTCTTC. It specifies CASSPPPGGYNEQFF.

This sequence joins TRBV19 and TRBJ2-2; 9 bases match TRBD1. V shed 0 bases and J 7 bases; nucleotides not matched to a gene: 6. The CDR3 covers 16 residues. Germline CDR1 LNHDA, CDR2 SQIVND (reference sequence). Here the CDR3 reads CASSIERTGAFGELFF. The CDR3 DNA follows: TGTGCCAGTAGTATAGAGAGGACAGGGGCTTTCGGGGAGCTGTTTTTT.

A note on this clonotype: One end of the junction fails to match germline, which may point to a read error. This rearrangement joins TRBV4-1 to TRBJ1-3; D gene unclear. There are 16 residues in the CDR3. Germline CDR1 and CDR2: MGHRA and YSYEKL. Here the CDR3 DNA reads TGCGCCAGCAGCCAAAACCAAGCAAGTACTGGAAACACCACATATTTT. Amino acids: CASSQNQASTGNTTYF.

The chain employs TRBV24-1 and TRBJ2-1, with 15 positions matching TRBD2. CDR3 length equals 18 residues. The germline V gene encodes CDR1 KGHDR and CDR2 SFDVKD. The J segment lost 7 bases and the V segment lost 1 base, leaving 7 bases of the junction unmatched. The CDR3 is CATSDLPGLAGGGNEQFF. The CDR3 DNA reads TGTGCCACCAGTGATTTACCGGGACTAGCGGGAGGAGGGAATGAGCAGTTCTTC.

The table lists this clonotype with a few counts. V usage is TRBV5-8 and J usage is TRBJ2-5; unclear D gene. Germline V lookup: CDR1 SGHTS, CDR2 YDEGEE. This CDR3 spans 12 amino acids. V lost 0 bases, J lost 5 bases, and 5 bases lay in between. The CDR3 region is CASSLGRETQYF. The CDR3 DNA is TGTGCCAGCAGCTTGGGTCGGGAGACCCAGTACTTC.

This clonotype was counted at least ten times. The chain employs TRBV27 and TRBJ2-1; 8 bases are shared with TRBD2. This CDR3 comprises 15 residues. V dropped 5 bases and J dropped 6; count of bases not matched to a gene: 9. Germline V gene lookup returns CDR1 MNHEY and CDR2 SMNVEV (reference sequence). In nucleotides, the CDR3 is TGTGCCAGCAGTAAAACCGGGACTAGACTCAATGAGCAGTTCTTC. It yields the protein CASSKTGTRLNEQFF.

Comments on this clonotype: A clone one base away is much larger, so this may be a read error. The V and J genes are TRBV28 and TRBJ2-2; 9 bases are a match to TRBD1. Germline V gene lookup returns CDR1 MDHEN and CDR2 SYDVKM. This CDR3 has 11 residues. Written as DNA, the CDR3 is TGTGCCAGCAGTACGACAGGGGGGCTGTTTTTT. It is translated as CASSTTGGLFF.

The chain couples TRBV4-1 to TRBJ1-4; no firm D call. V was shortened by 0 bases and J by 3 bases, with 8 bases between the two germline ends. From germline, CDR1 is MGHRA and CDR2 YSYEKL. This CDR3 has 15 amino acids. The CDR3 coding sequence is TGCGCCAGCAGCCAAGAAAGGGTGGCTAATGAAAAACTGTTTTTT. Its protein product is CASSQERVANEKLFF.

The sample holds many counts of this clonotype. The chain combines TRBV5-6 with TRBJ1-1; D gene ambiguous. Between the trimmed V and J ends, which lost 4 bases and 2 bases, there was a span of 9 bases. The CDR3 loop spans 13 amino acids. Germline loops: CDR1 SGHDT, CDR2 YYEEEE. Here the CDR3 reads CASSRALNTEAFF. DNA of the CDR3: TGTGCCAGCAGCCGGGCTCTTAACACTGAAGCTTTCTTT.

This chain links TRBV28 with TRBJ2-1; D may match TRBD1 or TRBD2 (5 bases each). The CDR3 is made up of 15 amino acids. CDR1 and CDR2 (germline): MDHEN, SYDVKM. V lost 1 base and J lost 5, with 12 bases in between. CDR3: CASSLFQRTNNEQFF. The CDR3 coding sequence is TGTGCCAGCAGTTTATTCCAGCGGACAAACAATGAGCAGTTCTTC.

This chain joins TRBV29-1 and TRBJ1-2; no definite D call. Trimming pared 0 bases from V and 0 bases from J, leaving 5 bases between. The CDR3 runs to 13 residues. From germline, CDR1 is SQVTM and CDR2 ANQGSEA. The CDR3 here is CSVEDPANYGYTF. In DNA, the CDR3 is TGCAGCGTTGAAGATCCGGCTAACTATGGCTACACCTTC. The entire variable domain, with the rest obtained from reference TRBV29-1 and TRBJ1-2, is as follows: SAVISQKPSRDICQRGTSLTIQCQVDSQVTMMFWYRQQPGQSLTLIATANQGSEATYESGFVIDKFPISRPNLTFSTLTVSNMSPEDSSIYLCSVEDPANYGYTFGSGTRLTVV.

The chain uses TRBV20-1 and TRBJ2-3, with TRBD2 matching 7 bases. CDR3 length: 15 amino acids. J was trimmed by 1 base and V by 3 bases; bases with no gene match: 7. CDR1 is DFQATT and CDR2 is SNEGSKA in the germline V gene (reference sequence). CDR3 loop: CSASTREVGTDTQYF. As DNA, the CDR3 is TGCAGTGCTAGTACTCGGGAGGTGGGCACAGATACGCAGTATTTT.

This clonotype occurred many times. The rearrangement uses TRBV7-2 and TRBJ2-1; the match to TRBD1 covers 7 bases. The CDR3 is made up of 13 amino acids. Per the germline V gene, CDR1 is SGHTA and CDR2 is FQGNSA. J was trimmed by 1 base and V by 10 bases; bases with no gene match: 4. CDR3 DNA: TGTGCCACCGGACAGGAGTCCTACAATGAGCAGTTCTTC. Its protein is CATGQESYNEQFF.

This clonotype was seen at least ten times. V is TRBV30 and J is TRBJ2-7; tentative D call: TRBD2 (5 bases). With 0 bases removed from V and 2 bases from J, the gap between germline ends came to 8 bases. Germline lookup yields CDR1 GTSNPN and CDR2 SVGIG (reference sequence). The CDR3 is 13 amino acids. CDR3 sequence (DNA): TGTGCCTGGAGTGTAAGCGGAGCCTACGAGCAGTACTTC. Translated, it gives CAWSVSGAYEQYF.

There are many counts of this clonotype. The J gene is TRBJ2-7, the V gene TRBV20-1, with a possible D match to TRBD1 (5 bases). Trimming pared 0 bases from V and 1 base from J, leaving 10 bases between. The length of the CDR3 is 14 residues. CDR1 is DFQATT and CDR2 is SNEGSKA in the germline V gene (reference sequence). In DNA form, the CDR3 reads TGCAGTGCTAGAGAGAGCACAGGATCCTACGAGCAGTACTTC. Its protein product is CSARESTGSYEQYF.

The J gene is TRBJ2-5, the V gene TRBV2, with 8 nucleotides matching TRBD2. The length of the CDR3 is 14 residues. J lost 4 bases, V lost 7 bases, and 8 bases had no gene match. Germline V lookup: CDR1 SNHLY, CDR2 FYNNEI. CDR3: CASKAGRATETQYF. The CDR3 DNA is TGTGCCAGCAAGGCCGGGAGGGCCACAGAGACCCAGTACTTC.

V gene TRBV20-1 combines with J gene TRBJ2-3; a possible D gene is TRBD1 (5 bases). With 0 bases removed from V and 6 bases from J, the gap between germline ends came to 16 bases. Germline V lookup: CDR1 DFQATT, CDR2 SNEGSKA (reference sequence). The CDR3 has 15 amino acids. The CDR3 here is CSARDSKQGWDTQYF. The CDR3 bases are TGCAGTGCTAGAGATAGTAAGCAGGGATGGGATACGCAGTATTTT.